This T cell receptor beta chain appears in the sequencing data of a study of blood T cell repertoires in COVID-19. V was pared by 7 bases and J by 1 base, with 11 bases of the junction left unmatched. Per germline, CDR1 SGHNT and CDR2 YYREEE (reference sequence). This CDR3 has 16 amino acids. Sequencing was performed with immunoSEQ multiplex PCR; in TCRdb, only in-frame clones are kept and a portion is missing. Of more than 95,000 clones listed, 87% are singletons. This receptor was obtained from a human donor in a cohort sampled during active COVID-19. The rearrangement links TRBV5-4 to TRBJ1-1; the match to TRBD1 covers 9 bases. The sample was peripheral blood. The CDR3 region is CASVGQGRYANTEAFF. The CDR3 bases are TGTGCCAGCGTCGGACAGGGGCGCTATGCGAACACTGAAGCTTTCTTT.